Detailed here is one T cell receptor (beta chain). One Seattle source followed patients from active infection through their disease course. The data were obtained in a study of blood T cell repertoires in COVID-19. Original handling: How many nucleated cells were present was estimated from reference gene primer amplification. TCRdb's table, derived via immunoSEQ multiplex PCR, lists solely in-frame clones and lacks some. The V and J calls and clone size were taken over from that table, and D and trimming were inferred from the DNA. The sample has more than 200,000 clones, about 90% seen once. Trimming cost V 4 bases and J 7 bases, with 16 bases left between them. The CDR3 covers 14 residues. Germline assignment: CDR1 MNHEY and CDR2 SVGAGI.

The receptor was isolated from a young man with COVID-19, enrolled during active disease. The gene calls are TRBV6-5 and TRBJ1-2; TRBD1 might be the D (6 bases). Material: peripheral blood. The CDR3 nucleotides are TGTGCCAGCAGTTTCTCTCAGGGGATTCTTGGCTACACCTTC. It translates to CASSFSQGILGYTF.